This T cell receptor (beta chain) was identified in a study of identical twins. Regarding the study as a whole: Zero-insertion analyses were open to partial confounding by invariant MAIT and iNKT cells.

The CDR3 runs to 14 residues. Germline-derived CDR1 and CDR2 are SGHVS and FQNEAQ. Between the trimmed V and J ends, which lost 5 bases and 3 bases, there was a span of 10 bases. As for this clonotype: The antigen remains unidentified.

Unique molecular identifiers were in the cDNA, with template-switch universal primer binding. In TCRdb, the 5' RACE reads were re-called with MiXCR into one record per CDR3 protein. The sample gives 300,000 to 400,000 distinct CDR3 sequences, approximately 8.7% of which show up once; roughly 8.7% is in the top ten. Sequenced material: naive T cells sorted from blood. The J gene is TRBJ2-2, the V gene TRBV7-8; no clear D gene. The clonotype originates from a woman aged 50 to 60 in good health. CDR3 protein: CASSIIQDTGELFF. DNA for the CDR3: TGTGCCAGCAGCATTATCCAGGACACCGGGGAGCTGTTTTTT.